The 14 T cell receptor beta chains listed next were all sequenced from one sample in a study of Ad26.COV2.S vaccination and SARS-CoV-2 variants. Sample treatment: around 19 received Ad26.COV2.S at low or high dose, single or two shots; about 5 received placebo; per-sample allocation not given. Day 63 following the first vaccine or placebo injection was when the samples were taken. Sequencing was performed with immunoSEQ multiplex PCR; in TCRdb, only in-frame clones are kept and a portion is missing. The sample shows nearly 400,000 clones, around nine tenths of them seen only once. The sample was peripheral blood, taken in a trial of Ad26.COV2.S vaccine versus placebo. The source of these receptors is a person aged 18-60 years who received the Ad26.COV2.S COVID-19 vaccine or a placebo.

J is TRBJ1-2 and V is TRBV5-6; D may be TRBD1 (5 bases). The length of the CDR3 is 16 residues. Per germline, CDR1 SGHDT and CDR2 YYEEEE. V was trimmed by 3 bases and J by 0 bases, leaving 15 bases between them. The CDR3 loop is CASSSLSGAANYGYTF. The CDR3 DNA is TGTGCCAGCAGCTCTCTCAGTGGGGCCGCTAACTATGGCTACACCTTC.

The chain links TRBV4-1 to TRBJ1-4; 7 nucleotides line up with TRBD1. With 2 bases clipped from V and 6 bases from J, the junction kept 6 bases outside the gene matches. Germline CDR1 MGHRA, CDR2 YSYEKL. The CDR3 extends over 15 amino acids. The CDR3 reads CASSQYQGGYEKLFF. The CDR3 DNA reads TGCGCCAGCAGCCAATACCAGGGGGGGTATGAAAAACTGTTTTTT.

The CDR3 DNA reads as TGCGCCAGCAGCTTAAGCGCTGTAGACGAGCAGTACTTC. Amino acids: CASSLSAVDEQYF. The chain uses TRBV5-1 and TRBJ2-7; D is ambiguous. The V end was cut by 2 bases, the J end by 5 bases, with 11 bases between. This CDR3 is built from 13 residues. Germline assignment: CDR1 SGHRS and CDR2 YFSETQ.

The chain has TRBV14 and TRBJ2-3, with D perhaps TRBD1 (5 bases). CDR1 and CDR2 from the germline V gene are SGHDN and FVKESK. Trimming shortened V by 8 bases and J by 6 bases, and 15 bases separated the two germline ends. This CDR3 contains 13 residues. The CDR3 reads CASSHGAGDTQYF. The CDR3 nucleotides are TGTGCCAGCTCACACGGAGCAGGGGATACGCAGTATTTT.

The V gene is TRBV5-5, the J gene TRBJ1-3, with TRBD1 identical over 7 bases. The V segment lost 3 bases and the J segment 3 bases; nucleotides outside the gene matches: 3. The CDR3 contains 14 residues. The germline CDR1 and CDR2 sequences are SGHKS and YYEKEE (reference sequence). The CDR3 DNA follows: TGTGCCAGCAGCTCTGACAGGGTTGGAAACACCATATATTTT. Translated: CASSSDRVGNTIYF.

The CDR3 DNA is TGTGCCAGTAGTATAGAGAAAAGGCGGGCAGGAGGGACTGAAGCTTTCTTT. Encoded protein: CASSIEKRRAGGTEAFF. The chain uses TRBV19 and TRBJ1-1; D uncertain. The CDR3 length is 17 residues. CDR1 is LNHDA and CDR2 is SQIVND in the germline V gene (reference sequence). V lost 0 bases and J 5 bases, leaving 19 bases between the germline ends.

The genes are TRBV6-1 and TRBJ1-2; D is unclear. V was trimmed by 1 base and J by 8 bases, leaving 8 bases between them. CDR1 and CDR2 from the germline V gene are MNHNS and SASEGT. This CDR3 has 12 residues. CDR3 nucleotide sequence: TGTGCCAGCAGTGAAGGGGAGGGCGGCTACACCTTC. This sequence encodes CASSEGEGGYTF.

The CDR3: CASSPSAMNTEAFF. The CDR3 DNA reads TGCGCCAGCAGCCCCTCCGCTATGAACACTGAAGCTTTCTTT. The rearrangement joins TRBV4-1 to TRBJ1-1, with no clear D. CDR3 length equals 14 residues. Trimming cost V 4 bases and J 0 bases, with 9 bases left between them. Germline CDR1 and CDR2: MGHRA and YSYEKL.

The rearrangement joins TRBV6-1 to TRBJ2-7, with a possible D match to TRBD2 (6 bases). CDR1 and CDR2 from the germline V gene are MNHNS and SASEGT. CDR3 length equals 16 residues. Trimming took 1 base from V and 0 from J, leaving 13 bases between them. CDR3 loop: CASSEGGGDSSYEQYF. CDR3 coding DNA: TGTGCCAGCAGTGAAGGAGGAGGGGACTCCTCCTACGAGCAGTACTTC.

CDR3 sequence reads: CASSGLVYNEQFF. The CDR3 DNA sequence: TGTGCCAGCAGCGGACTAGTTTACAATGAGCAGTTCTTC. The V gene is TRBV9, the J gene TRBJ2-1; possibly TRBD2 for D (6 bases). CDR1 is SGDLS and CDR2 is YYNGEE in the germline V gene. The CDR3 has 13 amino acids. V was trimmed by 3 bases and J by 4 bases, leaving 8 bases between them.

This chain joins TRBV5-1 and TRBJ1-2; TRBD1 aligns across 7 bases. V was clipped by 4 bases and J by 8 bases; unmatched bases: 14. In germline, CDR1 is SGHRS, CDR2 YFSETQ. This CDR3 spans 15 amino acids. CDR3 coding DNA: TGCGCCAGCAGCAATCCCACAGGGGCGCAAGGGGGCTACACCTTC. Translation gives CASSNPTGAQGGYTF.

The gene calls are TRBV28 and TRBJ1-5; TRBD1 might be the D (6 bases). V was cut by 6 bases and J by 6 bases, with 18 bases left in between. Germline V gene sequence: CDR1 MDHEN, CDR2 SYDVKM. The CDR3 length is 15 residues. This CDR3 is CASRTGTLQPQPQHF. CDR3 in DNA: TGTGCCAGCAGAACCGGGACATTACAACCTCAGCCCCAGCATTTT.

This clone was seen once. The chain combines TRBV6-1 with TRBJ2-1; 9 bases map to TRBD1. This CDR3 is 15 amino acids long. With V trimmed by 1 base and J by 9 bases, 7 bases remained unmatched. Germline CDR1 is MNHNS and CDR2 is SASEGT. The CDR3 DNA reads TGTGCCAGCAGTGAAGTGGGACAGGGATACGCTGAGCAGTTCTTC. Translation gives CASSEVGQGYAEQFF.

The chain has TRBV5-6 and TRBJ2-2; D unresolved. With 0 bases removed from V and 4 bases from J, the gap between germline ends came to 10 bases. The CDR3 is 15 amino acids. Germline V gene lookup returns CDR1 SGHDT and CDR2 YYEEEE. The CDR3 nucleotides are TGTGCCAGCAGCTTGGCGAGCGCAGGCACCGGGGAGCTGTTTTTT. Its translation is CASSLASAGTGELFF.